This T cell receptor (beta chain) comes out of a study of cytomegalovirus exposure and HLA in healthy donors. It was with 60 Vbeta and 13 Jbeta primers that the PCR ran. As processed by the authors: Counted up in a later analysis, unique TCR beta chains came to some 82 million, with around 12 million shared. Profiling relied on immunoSEQ multiplex PCR, and the TCRdb table lists in-frame clones only, not all of them. From that table come the V and J calls and clone size; the DNA was used to work out D and trimming. The sample shows fewer than 200,000 clones, 60% to 80% of them seen only once. Study findings and constraints: The authors reported that TCR beta sequences could predict HLA-A and HLA-B alleles. These predictions were accurate for most subjects in the first cohort.

On this clone itself: What it recognizes is unknown.

Sequenced input: PBMCs. This clonotype was obtained from a man in his thirties or forties in good health and CMV-seropositive.

CDR3 DNA sequence: TGTGCCAGCAGCTCACGACAGGGTGGCTACGAGCAGTACTTC. Residues: CASSSRQGGYEQYF. The chain uses TRBV7-2 and TRBJ2-7; 7 nucleotides agree with TRBD1. V lost 4 bases, J lost 3 bases, and 6 bases stayed unmatched. This CDR3 has 14 residues. Germline CDR1 SGHTA, CDR2 FQGNSA. The complete variable domain, with remaining parts taken from reference TRBV7-2 and TRBJ2-7, reads GAGVSQSPSNKVTEKGKDVELRCDPISGHTALYWYRQSLGQGLEFLIYFQGNSAPDKSGLPSDRFSAERTGGSVSTLTIQRTQQEDSAVYLCASSSRQGGYEQYFGPGTRLTVT.